This TCR beta chain was observed in a study of shared clonotypes between healthy human individuals. CD8 cells classed as naive were CD45RO-negative and positively selected for CCR7, excluding terminally differentiated effector memory CD45RA+ cells. The assay was immunoSEQ multiplex PCR, and TCRdb's table has in-frame clones only and misses some. The data hold hundreds of thousands of clones, with 80% to 95% observed a single time. Sequences were obtained from naive CD8+ T cells sorted from blood. This receptor was taken from a young man in good health.

In DNA form, the CDR3 reads TGTGCCAGCAGCTTAGATCGAGCGGGAGGGAGACAGACCCAGTACTTC. This translates into CASSLDRAGGRQTQYF. J is TRBJ2-5 and V is TRBV13, with 10 positions matching TRBD2. The germline V gene has CDR1 PRHDT and CDR2 FYEKMQ (reference sequence). V shed 1 base, J shed 6 bases, and the junction held 8 bases outside the gene matches. The CDR3 runs 16 residues.